The 19 T cell receptor beta chains below come from one sample, sequenced in a study of beta chain features in type 1 diabetes. The sequenced template was cDNA made from the entire isolated RNA. The data were produced by immunoSEQ multiplex PCR, yet TCRdb's version contains in-frame clones alone and is incomplete. The top ten clones hold about 0.045% of a sample with roughly 500,000 clones, about an eighth of them seen once. Source material: naive CD4+ T cells from blood. Receptors originate from a young woman in good health.

The chain uses TRBV6-6 and TRBJ2-6; D not certain. Per germline, CDR1 MNHNY and CDR2 SVGAGI (reference sequence). The CDR3 totals 15 residues. With 6 bases removed from V and 0 bases from J, the gap between germline ends came to 9 bases. CDR3 sequence: CASSPLTSGANVLTF. The CDR3 nucleotides are TGTGCCAGCAGCCCACTTACCTCTGGGGCCAACGTCCTGACTTTC.

The V and J genes are TRBV7-9 and TRBJ1-4; 9 bases line up with TRBD1. Germline assignment: CDR1 SEHNR and CDR2 FQNEAQ (reference sequence). The CDR3 spans 16 residues. The V and J ends lost 0 bases and 8 bases, in that order; junction bases with no gene match: 7. This CDR3 is CASSLALSGQGEKLFF. The CDR3 DNA reads TGTGCCAGCAGCTTAGCGCTCTCGGGACAGGGCGAAAAACTGTTTTTT.

This clone was detected only a few times. The chain recombines TRBV30 with TRBJ1-4; D remains unclear. This CDR3 comprises 12 residues. The germline V gene has CDR1 GTSNPN and CDR2 SVGIG (reference sequence). V lost 5 bases and J lost 4, with 8 bases in between. CDR3 residues: CAWARGNEKLFF. Written as DNA, the CDR3 is TGTGCCTGGGCCCGGGGTAATGAAAAACTGTTTTTT.

V gene TRBV7-9 combines with J gene TRBJ1-2, with TRBD1 as a possible D gene (6 bases). V was pared by 7 bases and J by 1 base, with 7 bases between. Germline CDR1 reads SEHNR; CDR2 reads FQNEAQ (reference sequence). The CDR3 spans 12 residues. The CDR3 loop is CASNRVNYGYTF. The CDR3 DNA reads as TGTGCCAGCAACAGGGTTAACTATGGCTACACCTTC.

This clone has a handful of counts. The chain employs TRBV2 and TRBJ1-2, with D possibly matching TRBD1 (5 bases). The CDR3 runs 13 residues. The germline V gene has CDR1 SNHLY and CDR2 FYNNEI. V was cut by 6 bases and J by 12 bases, with 20 bases left in between. CDR3 residues: CASSAHRSVVDTF. The CDR3 bases are TGTGCCAGCAGCGCCCACAGGTCGGTAGTGGACACCTTC.

The chain couples TRBV15 to TRBJ2-1, with 7 bases that match TRBD1. With V trimmed by 3 bases and J by 0 bases, 5 bases remained unmatched. Germline V gene sequence: CDR1 LNHNV, CDR2 YYDKDF (reference sequence). The CDR3 is made up of 16 amino acids. CDR3 nucleotides: TGTGCCACCAGCAGCGGACAGGCCATCTCCTACAATGAGCAGTTCTTC. This codes for CATSSGQAISYNEQFF.

The rearrangement joins TRBV7-6 to TRBJ2-7; TRBD1 matches at 7 bases. The CDR3 sequence is 14 residues long. V lost 5 bases, J lost 3 bases, and 7 bases stayed unmatched. The germline gives CDR1 SGHVS, CDR2 FNYEAQ. CDR3 sequence: CASSKDREIYEQYF. The CDR3 DNA reads as TGTGCCAGCAGCAAAGACAGGGAAATCTACGAGCAGTACTTC. Full variable domain (outside the CDR3, taken from reference TRBV7-6 and TRBJ2-7): GAGVSQSPRYKVTKRGQDVALRCDPISGHVSLYWYRQALGQGPEFLTYFNYEAQQDKSGLPNDRFSAERPEGSISTLTIQRTEQRDSAMYRCASSKDREIYEQYFGPGTRLTVT.

This clone has a handful of counts. This same CDR3 is encoded by further DNA sequences in the sample. The J gene is TRBJ2-5, the V gene TRBV5-4; 10 bases are a match to TRBD2. With V trimmed by 2 bases and J by 5 bases, 0 bases remained unmatched. The germline gives CDR1 SGHNT, CDR2 YYREEE (reference sequence). This CDR3 has 13 amino acids. CDR3 DNA: TGTGCCAGCAGCTTTAGCGGGGGGGAGACCCAGTACTTC. Its protein is CASSFSGGETQYF.

The J gene is TRBJ2-5, the V gene TRBV9, with 8 bases that match TRBD2. Germline V gene data show CDR1 as SGDLS and CDR2 as YYNGEE. J lost 0 bases, V lost 4 bases, and 8 bases had no gene match. There are 16 residues in the CDR3. The chain's CDR3 is CASSRGTSYYQETQYF. The CDR3 DNA is TGTGCCAGCAGCAGAGGGACTAGTTATTACCAAGAGACCCAGTACTTC.

This chain links TRBV7-2 with TRBJ1-5; TRBD1 is a possible D gene (5 bases). Germline V gene lookup returns CDR1 SGHTA and CDR2 FQGNSA. This CDR3 has 18 residues. The ends were cut back, 2 bases at V and 4 bases at J, with 21 bases in the middle. In DNA, the CDR3 is TGTGCCAGCAGCTTACACAGGACGGCCAGGACGGTAAATCAGCCCCAGCATTTT. This sequence encodes CASSLHRTARTVNQPQHF.

This clone was seen a few times. This same CDR3 is encoded by further DNA sequences in the sample. CDR3 coding DNA: TGTGCCAGCAGCCCCGGGGGGGGCACAGATACGCAGTATTTT. This sequence encodes CASSPGGGTDTQYF. The V and J genes are TRBV7-2 and TRBJ2-3; 8 bases are shared with TRBD2. Germline CDR1 reads SGHTA; CDR2 reads FQGNSA. The CDR3 extends over 14 amino acids. V lost 5 bases to trimming and J lost 1 base; unmatched junction nucleotides: 2. Using reference TRBV7-2 and TRBJ2-3 for the parts outside the CDR3, the full variable domain is GAGVSQSPSNKVTEKGKDVELRCDPISGHTALYWYRQSLGQGLEFLIYFQGNSAPDKSGLPSDRFSAERTGGSVSTLTIQRTQQEDSAVYLCASSPGGGTDTQYFGPGTRLTVL.

This chain links TRBV25-1 with TRBJ1-1; 11 nucleotides align to TRBD1. The CDR3 runs 14 residues. The junction had 4 bases not matched to a gene; V was cut back by 6 bases and J by 4 bases. The V gene's germline CDR1 is MGHDK and CDR2 SYGVNS. The CDR3 DNA reads as TGTGCCAGCAGGGGGACAGGGGGATCCACTGAAGCTTTCTTT. It encodes CASRGTGGSTEAFF.

This sequence joins TRBV18 and TRBJ2-1, with TRBD1 identical over 9 bases. The CDR3 length is 16 residues. V lost 4 bases and J lost 2; bases outside the gene matches: 6. The germline CDR1 and CDR2 sequences are KGHSH and LQKENI. The CDR3 here is CASSQGQGDTYNEQFF. CDR3 nucleotides: TGTGCCAGCTCACAGGGACAGGGTGATACCTACAATGAGCAGTTCTTC.

V gene TRBV2 combines with J gene TRBJ2-5; the D gene could be TRBD1 or TRBD2 (5 bases each). The germline gives CDR1 SNHLY, CDR2 FYNNEI. The CDR3 runs to 13 residues. Trimming took off 10 bases at V and 4 bases at J, with 16 bases between the two ends. DNA for the CDR3: TGTGCCACCCAAGACTATGACAGAGAGACCCAGTACTTC. This encodes CATQDYDRETQYF.

The chain is built from TRBV21-1 and TRBJ2-7; TRBD1, as called in the table, went unchecked against the DNA. TRBV21-1 is a recognized pseudogene. The CDR3 contains 12 residues. CDR3 coding DNA: TGTGCCAGCACTCACAGGGTCGGCGAGCAGTACTTC. It is translated as CASTHRVGEQYF.

V and J are TRBV7-3 and TRBJ2-1; TRBD2 matches at 7 bases. J was trimmed by 10 bases and V by 6 bases; bases with no gene match: 6. Germline loops: CDR1 SGHTA, CDR2 FQGTGA. The CDR3 is 12 amino acids. The CDR3 loop reads CASSYPGGEQFF. In DNA form, the CDR3 reads TGTGCCAGCAGTTACCCGGGGGGAGAGCAGTTCTTC.

There are a few counts of this clone. The chain uses TRBV30 and TRBJ1-1; D possibly corresponds to TRBD1 (6 bases). Per the germline V gene, CDR1 is GTSNPN and CDR2 is SVGIG (reference sequence). The CDR3 extends over 13 amino acids. V was cut by 6 bases and J by 14 bases, with 25 bases left in between. CDR3 sequence reads: CACRNTGIPIEFF. CDR3 bases: TGTGCCTGCCGAAACACAGGGATCCCAATCGAGTTCTTT.

This chain uses TRBV9 with TRBJ2-3, with 9 bases fitting TRBD2. There are 16 residues in the CDR3. Germline-derived CDR1 and CDR2 are SGDLS and YYNGEE. V shed 2 bases and J 0 bases; nucleotides not matched to a gene: 4. CDR3 sequence (DNA): TGTGCCAGCAGCGTGACTAGCGGTTCTAGCACAGATACGCAGTATTTT. The encoded protein is CASSVTSGSSTDTQYF.

J is TRBJ1-3 and V is TRBV2; D ambiguous. Germline lookup yields CDR1 SNHLY and CDR2 FYNNEI. The ends were cut back, 4 bases at V and 0 bases at J, with 7 bases in the middle. This CDR3 comprises 14 residues. Written as DNA, the CDR3 is TGTGCCAGCAGTGTGATTGCCTCTGGAAACACCATATATTTT. It codes for CASSVIASGNTIYF.